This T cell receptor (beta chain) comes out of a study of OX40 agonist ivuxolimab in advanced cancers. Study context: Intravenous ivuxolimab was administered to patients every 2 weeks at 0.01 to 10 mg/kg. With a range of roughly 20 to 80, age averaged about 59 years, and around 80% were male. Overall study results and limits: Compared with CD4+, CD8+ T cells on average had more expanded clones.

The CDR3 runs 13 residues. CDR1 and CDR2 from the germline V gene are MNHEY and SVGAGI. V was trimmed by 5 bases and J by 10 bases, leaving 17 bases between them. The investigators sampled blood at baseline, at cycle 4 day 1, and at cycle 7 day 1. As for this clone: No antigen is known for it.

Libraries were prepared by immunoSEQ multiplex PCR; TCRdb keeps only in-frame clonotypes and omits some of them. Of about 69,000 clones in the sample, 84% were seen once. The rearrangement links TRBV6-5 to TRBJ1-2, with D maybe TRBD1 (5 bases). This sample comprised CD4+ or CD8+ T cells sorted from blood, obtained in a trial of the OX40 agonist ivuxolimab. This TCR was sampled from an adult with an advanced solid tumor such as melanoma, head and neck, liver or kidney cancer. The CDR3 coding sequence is TGTGCCAGCAGTGCTCGGGGGGGTGCCTACTACACCTTC. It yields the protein CASSARGGAYYTF.